Below are 22 T cell receptor beta chains sequenced from a single sample in a study of blood T cell repertoires in COVID-19. Assay used: immunoSEQ multiplex PCR; TCRdb lists only in-frame clones, some missing. The data contain some 150,000 clones, 75% to 90% of them singletons. The specimen was peripheral blood. These receptors were collected from a woman in her 40s with acute or convalescent COVID-19.

The V and J genes are TRBV10-3 and TRBJ2-1, with D maybe TRBD2 (5 bases). The ends were cut back, 4 bases at V and 0 bases at J, with 7 bases in the middle. From germline, CDR1 is ENHRY and CDR2 SYGVKD. The CDR3 has 14 amino acids. CDR3 protein: CAISARGSYNEQFF. The CDR3 nucleotides are TGTGCCATCAGTGCCCGGGGCTCCTACAATGAGCAGTTCTTC.

V usage is TRBV6-7 and J usage is TRBJ2-4; 8 bases map to TRBD1. TRBV6-7 falls under the ORF class, with uncertain function. Trimming removed 0 bases from V and 7 bases from J; junction bases left unmatched: 11. The CDR3 runs to 17 residues. CDR3: CASSYSLPRQGRNIQYF. The DNA of the CDR3 is TGTGCCAGCAGTTACTCCTTACCACGACAGGGGAGGAACATTCAGTACTTC.

This chain connects TRBV3-1 (or the pseudogene TRBV3-2) to TRBJ2-1; D gene unclear. Germline V gives CDR1 LGHDT, CDR2 YNNKEL (reference sequence). Trimming took 1 base from V and 8 from J, leaving 12 bases between them. The CDR3 consists of 14 residues. This CDR3 reads CASSQVVESHEQFF. The CDR3 coding sequence is TGTGCCAGCAGCCAAGTGGTTGAGTCACATGAGCAGTTCTTC.

The chain carries TRBV5-5 and TRBJ2-5; TRBD2 is a possible D gene (5 bases). V was shortened by 7 bases and J by 1 base, with 11 bases between the two germline ends. Looked up from germline, CDR1 is SGHKS and CDR2 is YYEKEE (reference sequence). This CDR3 contains 13 residues. The CDR3 nucleotides are TGTGCCAGCCACTCGCGGGTCCAAGAGACCCAGTACTTC. Its protein product is CASHSRVQETQYF.

The chain employs TRBV2 and TRBJ2-7; 7 bases fit TRBD1. Germline lookup yields CDR1 SNHLY and CDR2 FYNNEI. The CDR3 has 13 residues. The V segment lost 6 bases and the J segment 6 bases; nucleotides outside the gene matches: 8. This chain's CDR3 is CASRGTGALEQYF. The CDR3, as DNA: TGTGCCAGCAGGGGTACAGGGGCTCTCGAGCAGTACTTC.

The chain uses TRBV6-5 and TRBJ1-2, with D possibly TRBD1 on 5 matching bases. Trimming stripped 7 bases from V and 1 base from J, with 16 bases between. Germline V gene lookup returns CDR1 MNHEY and CDR2 SVGAGI. CDR3 length: 15 residues. CDR3 residues: CASIPGLTNNYGYTF. In DNA, the CDR3 is TGTGCCAGCATCCCGGGACTCACAAATAACTATGGCTACACCTTC.

This clone occurred once. The chain combines TRBV7-8 with TRBJ2-7; the match to TRBD1 covers 7 bases. Germline lookup yields CDR1 SGHVS and CDR2 FQNEAQ. V dropped 6 bases and J dropped 4; count of bases not matched to a gene: 9. The CDR3 has 14 amino acids. The CDR3 here is CASRRQGLSYEQYF. In nucleotides, the CDR3 is TGTGCCAGCAGACGACAGGGTCTTTCTTACGAGCAGTACTTC.

J is TRBJ2-6 and V is TRBV2; TRBD1 aligns across 7 bases. Germline assignment: CDR1 SNHLY and CDR2 FYNNEI. V was pared by 6 bases and J by 4 bases, with 12 bases of the junction left unmatched. This CDR3 contains 17 residues. In nucleotides, the CDR3 is TGTGCCAGCAGGAGTAGGGGGCTCTCTTTAGGGGCCAACGTCCTGACTTTC. Translated, it gives CASRSRGLSLGANVLTF.

This chain joins TRBV5-1 and TRBJ1-3; D is unclear. From germline, CDR1 is SGHRS and CDR2 YFSETQ. The CDR3 spans 13 residues. The ends were cut back, 0 bases at V and 8 bases at J, with 9 bases in the middle. CDR3: CASSLANEDTIYF. The CDR3 nucleotides are TGCGCCAGCAGCTTGGCCAATGAGGACACCATATATTTT.

This chain links TRBV6-5 with TRBJ2-3, with 12 positions matching TRBD2. Germline V gene data show CDR1 as MNHEY and CDR2 as SVGAGI. Trimming removed 2 bases from V and 12 bases from J; junction bases left unmatched: 9. The CDR3 consists of 15 residues. The CDR3 nucleotides are TGTGCCAGCAGTTACGCTAGCGGGGGGGCGAGGCGCCAGTATTTT. Protein sequence: CASSYASGGARRQYF.

J is TRBJ2-3 and V is TRBV7-3, with D possibly being TRBD2 (5 bases). The CDR3 totals 15 residues. From germline, CDR1 is SGHTA and CDR2 FQGTGA. V was pared by 2 bases and J by 1 base, with 10 bases between. The CDR3 protein is CASSLLPGGTDTQYF. CDR3 coding DNA: TGTGCCAGCAGCTTACTGCCCGGGGGCACAGATACGCAGTATTTT.

This chain joins TRBV5-6 and TRBJ2-7; TRBD2 is a possible D gene (5 bases). The V end was cut by 0 bases, the J end by 6 bases, with 13 bases between. Germline V lookup: CDR1 SGHDT, CDR2 YYEEEE. This CDR3 region has 14 residues. CDR3 coding DNA: TGTGCCAGCAGCTTGGAGGCGGGTTTCGGCGAGCAGTACTTC. As protein: CASSLEAGFGEQYF.

The rearrangement links TRBV4-1 to TRBJ1-5; 7 bases line up with TRBD1. Germline lookup yields CDR1 MGHRA and CDR2 YSYEKL. The CDR3 totals 17 residues. V lost 2 bases to trimming and J lost 0 bases; unmatched junction nucleotides: 7. Here the CDR3 DNA reads TGCGCCAGCAGCCAACAAGGGACAGTTTATAGCAATCAGCCCCAGCATTTT. This translates into CASSQQGTVYSNQPQHF.

The chain has TRBV10-2 and TRBJ1-2; D may be TRBD1 (6 bases). The CDR3 runs 16 residues. CDR1 WSHSY and CDR2 SAAADI come from the germline V gene. V lost 0 bases and J 4 bases, leaving 15 bases between the germline ends. DNA for the CDR3: TGCGCCAGCAGTGAGTCGAAACGGACAGATTCCTATGGCTACACCTTC. It is translated as CASSESKRTDSYGYTF.

This chain links TRBV19 with TRBJ1-1; D gene uncertain. The germline V and J ends were trimmed by 4 bases and 2 bases, with 11 bases remaining between them. The CDR3 is 14 amino acids. Germline-derived CDR1 and CDR2 are LNHDA and SQIVND (reference sequence). CDR3 nucleotide sequence: TGTGCCAGTAGTAGGTTGCCGGGAAACACTGAAGCTTTCTTT. This encodes CASSRLPGNTEAFF.

This clone turned up a few times. The chain uses TRBV2 and TRBJ2-7, with D perhaps TRBD2 (7 bases). The CDR3 spans 13 residues. The V end was cut by 4 bases, the J end by 5 bases, with 12 bases between. Germline loops: CDR1 SNHLY, CDR2 FYNNEI. Written as DNA, the CDR3 is TGTGCCAGCAGTGCATCCGGGGGGCACGAGCAGTACTTC. Its translation is CASSASGGHEQYF.

The chain carries TRBV10-3 and TRBJ2-6; tentatively, D is TRBD1 (5 bases). This CDR3 is 14 amino acids long. Germline assignment: CDR1 ENHRY and CDR2 SYGVKD. V lost 11 bases and J lost 0, with 11 bases in between. CDR3 amino acids: CAVQGDSGANVLTF. In DNA, the CDR3 is TGTGCCGTCCAAGGGGACTCTGGGGCCAACGTCCTGACTTTC.

CDR3 in DNA: TGTGCCAGCAGTTCAGGGACAGGCTACGAGCAGTACTTC. It is translated as CASSSGTGYEQYF. The V and J genes are TRBV27 and TRBJ2-7; TRBD1 matches 8 bases. The CDR3 contains 13 residues. V lost 4 bases, J lost 3 bases, and 2 bases stayed unmatched. The germline CDR1 and CDR2 sequences are MNHEY and SMNVEV (reference sequence).

J is TRBJ1-4 and V is TRBV9; 7 nucleotides line up with TRBD1. After removal of 3 bases from V and 7 bases from J, the junction contained 12 bases not matched to a gene. Germline-derived CDR1 and CDR2 are SGDLS and YYNGEE. The CDR3 extends over 16 amino acids. The CDR3 is CASSEAGGRAGEKLFF. The CDR3 DNA reads TGTGCCAGCAGCGAAGCAGGGGGACGAGCGGGTGAAAAACTGTTTTTT.

This rearrangement joins TRBV5-5 to TRBJ2-1, with 9 bases matching TRBD1. From germline, CDR1 is SGHKS and CDR2 YYEKEE (reference sequence). There are 15 residues in the CDR3. The V gene end was trimmed by 4 bases and the J gene end by 1 base; junction bases not matched to a gene: 3. The CDR3 sequence is CASSPGTGSYNEQFF. CDR3 DNA sequence: TGTGCCAGCAGCCCAGGGACAGGGTCCTACAATGAGCAGTTCTTC.

This chain uses TRBV5-4 with TRBJ2-7, with TRBD2 matching 7 bases. The germline gives CDR1 SGHNT, CDR2 YYREEE (reference sequence). The CDR3 runs 15 residues. The V and J ends lost 0 bases and 3 bases, in that order; junction bases with no gene match: 6. CDR3 nucleotide sequence: TGTGCCAGCAGCTTGGCGGCGGGAGCTAACTACGAGCAGTACTTC. It yields the protein CASSLAAGANYEQYF.

V is TRBV28 and J is TRBJ2-3; TRBD2 might be the D (5 bases). The CDR3 is made up of 15 amino acids. CDR1 and CDR2 (germline): MDHEN, SYDVKM. Trimming removed 3 bases at V and 4 bases at J, with 14 bases between. The DNA for the CDR3 is TGTGCCAGCAGTTTCGAGGGTGAGGGAGCAGATACGCAGTATTTT. Translation: CASSFEGEGADTQYF.